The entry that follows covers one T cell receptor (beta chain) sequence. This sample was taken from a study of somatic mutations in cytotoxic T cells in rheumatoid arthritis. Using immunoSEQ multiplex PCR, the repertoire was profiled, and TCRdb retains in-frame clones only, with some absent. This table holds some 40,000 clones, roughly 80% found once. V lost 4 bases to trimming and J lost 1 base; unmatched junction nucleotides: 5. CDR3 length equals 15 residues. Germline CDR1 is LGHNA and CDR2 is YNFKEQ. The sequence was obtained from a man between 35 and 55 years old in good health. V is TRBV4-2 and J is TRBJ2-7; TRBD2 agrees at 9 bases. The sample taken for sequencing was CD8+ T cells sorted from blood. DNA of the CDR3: TGTGCCAGCAGCCTCAGCGGGGGGTCGTCCTACGAGCAGTACTTC. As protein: CASSLSGGSSYEQYF.